What follows are 24 T cell receptor beta chains derived from one specimen sequenced in a study of T-cell reconstitution after alpha-beta-depleted transplantation in children. Preparation of the TCRbeta library involved a method that used unique molecular identifiers. TCRdb re-derived calls from the PCR reads in MiXCR, one entry per CDR3 protein. This table has about 110,000 distinct CDR3 sequences, about 6% appearing once. Sequencing used PBMCs, mostly from graft donor cells, obtained 360 days after TCRalphabeta/CD19-depleted stem cell transplant. All receptors derive from a male patient between 2 and 10 years old who had a stem cell transplant for acute lymphoblastic leukemia, so the T cells may come from the graft donor.

Many counts were recorded for this clonotype. V and J are TRBV10-3 and TRBJ2-3, with D tentatively TRBD1 (5 bases). The CDR3 extends over 14 amino acids. Between the trimmed V and J ends, which lost 0 bases and 4 bases, there was a span of 8 bases. Germline CDR1 and CDR2: ENHRY and SYGVKD. The CDR3 coding sequence is TGTGCCATCAGTGAGTCGATCAGGGCAGATACGCAGTATTTT. Translation: CAISESIRADTQYF.

Ten or more counts support this clonotype. The V call is TRBV5-5, the J call TRBJ2-5; no reliable D call. The V gene lost 1 base and the J gene lost 6 bases, with 7 bases spanning the gap. This CDR3 has 12 residues. Per germline, CDR1 SGHKS and CDR2 YYEKEE (reference sequence). The CDR3 protein is CASSLNEKTQYF. As DNA, the CDR3 is TGTGCCAGCAGCTTGAACGAGAAGACCCAGTACTTC.

This chain links TRBV27 with TRBJ2-2; D is possibly TRBD2 (6 bases). V was cut by 6 bases and J by 7 bases, with 15 bases left in between. The CDR3 loop spans 14 amino acids. Germline V CDR1 and CDR2: MNHEY, SMNVEV (reference sequence). CDR3 sequence (DNA): TGTGCCAGCAGCAACCCTACTAGCAGCGGGGAGCTGTTTTTT. Its translation is CASSNPTSSGELFF.

This clonotype has just a few counts. This chain links TRBV4-3 with TRBJ1-1; tentative D call: TRBD1 (6 bases). Trimming removed 2 bases at V and 0 bases at J, with 13 bases between. The V gene's germline CDR1 is LGHNA and CDR2 YSLEER. This CDR3 has 16 amino acids. CDR3 DNA sequence: TGCGCCAGCAGCCAACAGGGGTCCAAAATGAACACTGAAGCTTTCTTT. Protein: CASSQQGSKMNTEAFF.

This chain uses TRBV7-8 with TRBJ1-6; D is undetermined. Germline CDR1 is SGHVS and CDR2 is FQNEAQ. V lost 7 bases to trimming and J lost 7 bases, with 14 bases between them. This CDR3 has 14 amino acids. The CDR3 sequence: CASTLRVLNSPLHF. The CDR3, as DNA: TGTGCCAGCACCTTGAGGGTCTTAAATTCACCCCTCCACTTT.

This clonotype was counted ten times or more. The rearrangement joins TRBV7-2 to TRBJ1-4, with D perhaps TRBD1 (5 bases). Trimming removed 7 bases from V and 5 bases from J, with 14 bases in between. Looked up from germline, CDR1 is SGHTA and CDR2 is FQGNSA. This CDR3 is 14 amino acids long. The CDR3, as DNA: TGTGCCAGCACCCAAGGGGCCCGGAATGAAAAACTGTTTTTT. Translated, it gives CASTQGARNEKLFF.

This clonotype was detected many times. The chain links TRBV4-3 to TRBJ2-3; TRBD2 is a possible D gene (5 bases). The CDR3 spans 18 residues. V was shortened by 0 bases and J by 0 bases, with 16 bases between the two germline ends. Germline V gene lookup returns CDR1 LGHNA and CDR2 YSLEER. CDR3 amino acids: CASSQERGALTSTDTQYF. The CDR3 nucleotides read TGCGCCAGCAGCCAAGAACGGGGAGCTCTTACTAGCACAGATACGCAGTATTTT.

V gene TRBV5-5 combines with J gene TRBJ1-1; 7 bases are a match to TRBD1. The CDR3 spans 16 residues. CDR1 is SGHKS and CDR2 is YYEKEE in the germline V gene (reference sequence). The trim removed 4 bases at V and 0 bases at J, leaving 9 bases unmatched. CDR3 sequence (DNA): TGTGCCAGCAGCGCCCTGACAGGGATCATGAACACTGAAGCTTTCTTT. Encoded protein: CASSALTGIMNTEAFF. Combining the CDR3 with reference TRBV5-5 and TRBJ1-1 gives the whole variable domain DAGVTQSPTHLIKTRGQQVTLRCSPISGHKSVSWYQQVLGQGPQFIFQYYEKEERGRGNFPDRFSARQFPNYSSELNVNALLLGDSALYLCASSALTGIMNTEAFFGQGTRLTVV.

At least ten counts were recorded for this clonotype. This sequence joins TRBV3-1 and TRBJ2-7; D gene uncertain. Trimming shortened V by 5 bases and J by 6 bases, and 17 bases separated the two germline ends. Germline CDR1 LGHDT, CDR2 YNNKEL (reference sequence). The CDR3 is made up of 14 amino acids. CDR3 protein: CASSSPYNVAEQYF. The CDR3 DNA follows: TGTGCCAGCAGCTCCCCCTACAACGTCGCCGAGCAGTACTTC.

Worth noting for this clonotype: A read error is likely, as this CDR3 ends without the conserved phenylalanine or tryptophan. It is unclear where the CDR3 begins or ends on the DNA, so no DNA is shown, and the CDR3 is as TCRdb lists it. This chain links TRBV20-1 with TRBJ1-4. Germline V gene sequence: CDR1 DFQATT, CDR2 SNEGSKA (reference sequence). The CDR3 is 11 amino acids in total, end residues counted. CDR3 sequence: CSARFPQPEPK.

The chain joins TRBV20-1 to TRBJ1-4; no clear D gene. Germline loops: CDR1 DFQATT, CDR2 SNEGSKA (reference sequence). The V gene lost 1 base and the J gene lost 7 bases, with 10 bases spanning the gap. This CDR3 region has 13 residues. The chain's CDR3 is CSARGTLGEKLFF. CDR3 nucleotides: TGCAGTGCTAGAGGAACATTGGGTGAAAAACTGTTTTTT.

Many counts were recorded for this clonotype. The rearrangement joins TRBV21-1 to TRBJ2-2. TRBV21-1 is recorded as a pseudogene. CDR3 length: 12 amino acids. The CDR3 reads CASWVNTGELFF. CDR3 in DNA: TGTGCCAGCTGGGTCAACACCGGGGAGCTGTTTTTT.

In its sample, this clonotype was seen many times. This rearrangement joins TRBV7-9 to TRBJ1-1, with D possibly matching TRBD1 (5 bases). Germline CDR1 and CDR2: SEHNR and FQNEAQ (reference sequence). This CDR3 is built from 15 residues. Between the trimmed V and J ends, which lost 5 bases and 3 bases, there was a span of 16 bases. This chain's CDR3 is CASSTPSTGYTEAFF. The CDR3 coding sequence is TGTGCCAGCAGCACCCCCTCTACAGGATACACTGAAGCTTTCTTT. Filled out from reference TRBV7-9 and TRBJ1-1, the complete variable domain reads DTGVSQNPRHKITKRGQNVTFRCDPISEHNRLYWYRQTLGQGPEFLTYFQNEAQLEKSRLLSDRFSAERPKGSFSTLEIQRTEQGDSAMYLCASSTPSTGYTEAFFGQGTRLTVV.

This clonotype was observed a few times. The chain couples TRBV11-2 to TRBJ2-5; 9 bases line up with TRBD1. The ends lost 5 bases at V and 4 bases at J; junction bases unmatched: 11. Looked up from germline, CDR1 is SGHAT and CDR2 is FQNNGV. The CDR3 consists of 16 residues. The CDR3 reads CASSQNRGQWGETQYF. The CDR3 DNA reads as TGTGCCAGCAGCCAGAACAGGGGGCAATGGGGAGAGACCCAGTACTTC.

In this sample, this clonotype turned up many times. The chain employs TRBV28 and TRBJ2-7; 12 bases match TRBD2. V dropped 9 bases and J dropped 0; count of bases not matched to a gene: 3. CDR1 and CDR2 (germline): MDHEN, SYDVKM. This CDR3 is 14 amino acids long. The CDR3 bases are TGTGCCAGTCGGACTAGCGGGGACTCCTACGAGCAGTACTTC. Translating it yields CASRTSGDSYEQYF.

V usage is TRBV20-1 and J usage is TRBJ2-7, with TRBD2 as a possible D gene (5 bases). The length of the CDR3 is 13 residues. The germline V gene has CDR1 DFQATT and CDR2 SNEGSKA (reference sequence). V dropped 2 bases and J dropped 2 bases, with 10 bases sitting between them. Here the CDR3 DNA reads TGCAGTGCTAGAAGCGGACGGACCTACGAGCAGTACTTC. This codes for CSARSGRTYEQYF.

To note about this clonotype: It may be a read error: a sequence one base away is much more abundant. V usage is TRBV12-3 or TRBV12-4 and J usage is TRBJ2-7; D remains unclear. The CDR3 spans 13 residues. CDR3 nucleotides: TGTGCCAGCAGTTTTGGCAGGTCCTACGACCAGTACTTC. Encoded protein: CASSFGRSYDQYF.

This clonotype was seen many times. The V and J genes are TRBV12-3 or TRBV12-4 and TRBJ2-5; D ambiguous. The ends were cut back, 1 base at V and 5 bases at J, with 8 bases in the middle. The length of the CDR3 is 13 residues. In DNA, the CDR3 is TGTGCCAGCAGTTTAGGGCAAAAGGAGACCCAGTACTTC. As protein: CASSLGQKETQYF.

This clonotype was found many times. The genes are TRBV7-2 and TRBJ2-1; D not certain. The CDR3 is 16 residues long. The V gene's germline CDR1 is SGHTA and CDR2 FQGNSA. Trimming removed 1 base at V and 1 base at J, with 11 bases between. The CDR3 DNA sequence: TGTGCCAGCAGCTTAGGTCCAGTAGGGTCCTACAATGAGCAGTTCTTC. Translating gives CASSLGPVGSYNEQFF. The whole variable domain, remainder taken from reference TRBV7-2 and TRBJ2-1, is GAGVSQSPSNKVTEKGKDVELRCDPISGHTALYWYRQSLGQGLEFLIYFQGNSAPDKSGLPSDRFSAERTGGSVSTLTIQRTQQEDSAVYLCASSLGPVGSYNEQFFGPGTRLTVL.

This clonotype was counted a few times. The V gene is TRBV4-3, the J gene TRBJ2-3; 7 bases are shared with TRBD1. The length of the CDR3 is 17 residues. The V segment lost 0 bases and the J segment 3 bases; nucleotides outside the gene matches: 9. Germline CDR1 and CDR2: LGHNA and YSLEER. The CDR3 loop reads CASSQDRGGLQTDTQYF. For the CDR3, the DNA is TGCGCCAGCAGCCAAGATCGAGGGGGCCTGCAGACAGATACGCAGTATTTT.

The chain has TRBV7-2 and TRBJ2-3, with 8 positions matching TRBD1. CDR1 SGHTA and CDR2 FQGNSA come from the germline V gene. V shed 5 bases, J shed 2 bases, and the junction held 6 bases outside the gene matches. This CDR3 is 15 amino acids long. CDR3 amino acids: CASSSRQGLTDTQYF. In DNA, the CDR3 is TGTGCCAGCAGCAGTCGACAGGGGCTCACAGATACGCAGTATTTT.

This clonotype was seen many times. The J gene is TRBJ2-1, the V gene TRBV9; D perhaps matches TRBD2 (5 bases). Trimming stripped 7 bases from V and 3 bases from J, with 11 bases between. CDR1 and CDR2 from the germline V gene are SGDLS and YYNGEE. This CDR3 has 13 residues. Here the CDR3 DNA reads TGTGCCAGCTCCCAGGACTTCTACAATGAGCAGTTCTTC. Protein: CASSQDFYNEQFF.

In its sample, this clonotype was seen a few times. The chain links TRBV7-6 to TRBJ2-5; 15 bases match TRBD2. Germline assignment: CDR1 SGHVS and CDR2 FNYEAQ. Unmatched junction bases numbered 7, after V lost 3 bases and J lost 5 bases. The CDR3 is 17 amino acids. The CDR3 nucleotides are TGTGCCAGCAGCTTCCGGACTAGCGGGGGGGCCCTTGAGACCCAGTACTTC. This sequence encodes CASSFRTSGGALETQYF.

The chain has TRBV9 and TRBJ1-1; 7 bases map to TRBD1. The CDR3 consists of 16 residues. Germline-derived CDR1 and CDR2 are SGDLS and YYNGEE. V gave up 3 bases and J gave up 1 base; unmatched junction bases: 9. This chain's CDR3 is CASSATGTDKNTEAFF. The CDR3 nucleotides are TGTGCCAGCAGCGCAACCGGGACAGACAAGAACACTGAAGCTTTCTTT.